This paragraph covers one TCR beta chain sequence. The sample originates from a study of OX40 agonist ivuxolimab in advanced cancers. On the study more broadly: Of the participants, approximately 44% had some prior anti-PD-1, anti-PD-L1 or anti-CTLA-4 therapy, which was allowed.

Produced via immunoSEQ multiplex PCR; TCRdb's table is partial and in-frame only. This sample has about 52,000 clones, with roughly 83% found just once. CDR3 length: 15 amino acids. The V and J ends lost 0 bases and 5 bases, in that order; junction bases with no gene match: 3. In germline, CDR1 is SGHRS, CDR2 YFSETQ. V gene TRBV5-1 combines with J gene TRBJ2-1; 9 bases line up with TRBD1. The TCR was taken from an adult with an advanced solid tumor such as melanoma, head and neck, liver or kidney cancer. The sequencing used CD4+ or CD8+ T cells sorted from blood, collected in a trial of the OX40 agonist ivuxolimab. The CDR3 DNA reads TGCGCCAGCAGCTTGGGGGACAGGGAAGACAATGAGCAGTTCTTC. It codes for CASSLGDREDNEQFF.